Here is one T cell receptor (beta chain) with its context. The ends lost 1 base at V and 5 bases at J; junction bases unmatched: 7. Germline CDR1 and CDR2: SNHLY and FYNNEI. The CDR3 is 15 amino acids. The data stem from a study of patients and donors after allogeneic stem cell transplantation. TCRdb processed the RT-PCR reads anew with MiXCR; each CDR3 protein has one entry. This sample yields more than 850,000 distinct CDR3 sequences, of which roughly 17% are seen a single time; roughly 6.4% belongs to the top ten. This clonotype was sampled from a human donor who was either an allogeneic HSCT recipient or a stem cell or donor lymphocyte infusion donor (not recorded which). It is not recorded whose cells these are; they may come from a transplant donor. V gene TRBV2 combines with J gene TRBJ1-2, with 7 positions matching TRBD1. The source material was blood, either unsorted or a sorted T cell fraction (not recorded which). The CDR3: CASSEEGLQGYGYTF. In DNA form, the CDR3 reads TGTGCCAGCAGTGAAGAGGGACTACAGGGGTATGGCTACACCTTC.